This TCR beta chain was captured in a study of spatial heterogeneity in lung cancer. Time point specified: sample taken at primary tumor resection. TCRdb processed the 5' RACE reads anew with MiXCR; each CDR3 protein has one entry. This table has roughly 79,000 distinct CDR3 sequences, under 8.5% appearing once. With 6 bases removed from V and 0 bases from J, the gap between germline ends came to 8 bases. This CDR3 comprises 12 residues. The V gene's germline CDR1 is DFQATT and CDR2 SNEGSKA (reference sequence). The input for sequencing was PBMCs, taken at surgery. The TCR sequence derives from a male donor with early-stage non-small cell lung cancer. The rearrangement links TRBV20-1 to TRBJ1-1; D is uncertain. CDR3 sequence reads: CSAPRVNTEAFF. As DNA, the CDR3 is TGCAGTGCCCCGCGGGTGAACACTGAAGCTTTCTTT.